The clone carrying this T cell receptor (beta chain) has at least ten counts. What it binds is unknown. It was template switching that added a universal primer site, and there were unique molecular identifiers on the cDNA. MiXCR, run by TCRdb on the 5' RACE reads, gives a single entry per CDR3 protein. The sample has roughly 690,000 distinct CDR3 sequences; 6.1% are singletons. These data are taken from a study of identical twins. Whole-study findings and limits: Cord blood beta clonotypes that were abundant carried fewer insertions, and memory repertoires showed no such trend. Models came in too low on out-of-frame TCR alpha sharing in monozygotic twins. Invariant MAIT and iNKT cells are populations that could partly confound zero-insertion analyses.

Germline V gene data show CDR1 as DFQATT and CDR2 as SNEGSKA (reference sequence). V was pared by 5 bases and J by 1 base, with 14 bases between. This CDR3 is built from 14 residues. V is TRBV20-1 and J is TRBJ2-5; no definite D call. Sequencing was done on a sample of naive T cells sorted from blood. The receptor's source is a man in his late teens or twenties in good health. CDR3 nucleotide sequence: TGCAGTGCTCCGGAGTACTTGGGCCAAGAGACCCAGTACTTC. This translates into CSAPEYLGQETQYF.